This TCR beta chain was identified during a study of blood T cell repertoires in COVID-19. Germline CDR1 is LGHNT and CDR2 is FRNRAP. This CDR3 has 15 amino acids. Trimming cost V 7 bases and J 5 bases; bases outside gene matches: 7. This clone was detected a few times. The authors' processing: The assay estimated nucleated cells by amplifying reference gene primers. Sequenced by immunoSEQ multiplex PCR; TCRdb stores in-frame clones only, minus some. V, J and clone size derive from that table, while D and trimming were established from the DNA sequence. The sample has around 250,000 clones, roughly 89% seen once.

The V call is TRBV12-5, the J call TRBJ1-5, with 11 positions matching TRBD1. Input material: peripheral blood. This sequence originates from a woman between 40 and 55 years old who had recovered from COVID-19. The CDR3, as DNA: TGTGCTAGTGCCCGGCCGGGACAGGGGGATCAGCCCCAGCATTTT. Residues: CASARPGQGDQPQHF.